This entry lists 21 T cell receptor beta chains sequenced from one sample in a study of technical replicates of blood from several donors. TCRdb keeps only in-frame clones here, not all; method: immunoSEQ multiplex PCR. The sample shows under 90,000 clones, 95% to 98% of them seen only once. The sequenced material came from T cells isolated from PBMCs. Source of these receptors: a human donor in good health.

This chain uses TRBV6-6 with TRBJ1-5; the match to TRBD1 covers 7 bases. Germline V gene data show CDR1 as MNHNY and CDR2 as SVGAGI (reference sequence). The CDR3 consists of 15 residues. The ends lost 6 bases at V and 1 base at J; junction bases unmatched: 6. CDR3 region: CASSPDRVSNQPQHF. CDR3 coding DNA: TGTGCCAGCAGCCCCGACAGGGTAAGCAATCAGCCCCAGCATTTT.

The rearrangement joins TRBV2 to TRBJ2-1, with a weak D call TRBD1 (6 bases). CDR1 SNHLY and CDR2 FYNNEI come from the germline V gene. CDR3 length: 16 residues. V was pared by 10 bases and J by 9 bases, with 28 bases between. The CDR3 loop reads CAIQVRGQGPKSEQFF. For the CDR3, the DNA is TGTGCCATCCAGGTTCGGGGACAAGGACCTAAATCTGAGCAGTTCTTC. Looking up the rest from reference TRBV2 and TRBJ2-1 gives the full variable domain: EPEVTQTPSHQVTQMGQEVILRCVPISNHLYFYWYRQILGQKVEFLVSFYNNEISEKSEIFDDQFSVERPDGSNFTLKIRSTKLEDSAMYFCAIQVRGQGPKSEQFFGPGTRLTVL.

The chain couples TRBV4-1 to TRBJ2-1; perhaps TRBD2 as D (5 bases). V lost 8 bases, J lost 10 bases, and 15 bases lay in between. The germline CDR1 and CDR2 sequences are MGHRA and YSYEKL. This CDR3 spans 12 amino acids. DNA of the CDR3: TGCGCCAGCTCATCCTGGCGGAGGGAGCAGTTCTTC. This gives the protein CASSSWRREQFF.

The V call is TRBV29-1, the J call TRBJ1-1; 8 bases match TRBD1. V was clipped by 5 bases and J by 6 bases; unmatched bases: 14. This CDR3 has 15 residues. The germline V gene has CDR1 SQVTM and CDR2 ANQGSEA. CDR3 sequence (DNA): TGCAGCGTTCAACCGAGGACAGGGTTGGGCCCTGAAGCTTTCTTT. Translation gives CSVQPRTGLGPEAFF.

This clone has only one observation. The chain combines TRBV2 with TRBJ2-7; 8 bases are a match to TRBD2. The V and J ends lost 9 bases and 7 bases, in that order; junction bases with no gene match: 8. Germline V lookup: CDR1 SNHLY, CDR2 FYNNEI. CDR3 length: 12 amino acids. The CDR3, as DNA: TGTGCCAGACGGGACCCGGGAGGGGAGCAGTACTTC. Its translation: CARRDPGGEQYF.

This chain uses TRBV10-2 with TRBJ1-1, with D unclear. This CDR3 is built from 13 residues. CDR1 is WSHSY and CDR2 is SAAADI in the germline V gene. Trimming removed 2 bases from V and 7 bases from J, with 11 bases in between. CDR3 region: CASSERSEFEAFF. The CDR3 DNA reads TGCGCCAGCAGTGAGCGCAGCGAATTTGAAGCTTTCTTT.

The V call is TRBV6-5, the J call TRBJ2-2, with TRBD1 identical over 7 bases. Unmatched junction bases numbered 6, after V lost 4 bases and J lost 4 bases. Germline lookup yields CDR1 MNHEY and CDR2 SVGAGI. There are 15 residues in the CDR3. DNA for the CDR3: TGTGCCAGCAGTTTCCCAGGGGGTAGCACCGGGGAGCTGTTTTTT. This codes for CASSFPGGSTGELFF.

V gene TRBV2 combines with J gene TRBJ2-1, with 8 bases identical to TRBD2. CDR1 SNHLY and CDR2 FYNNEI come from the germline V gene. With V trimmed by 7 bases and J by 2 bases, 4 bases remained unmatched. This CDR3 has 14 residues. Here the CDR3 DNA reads TGTGCCAGCATAAGCGGGAGCACCTACAATGAGCAGTTCTTC. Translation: CASISGSTYNEQFF.

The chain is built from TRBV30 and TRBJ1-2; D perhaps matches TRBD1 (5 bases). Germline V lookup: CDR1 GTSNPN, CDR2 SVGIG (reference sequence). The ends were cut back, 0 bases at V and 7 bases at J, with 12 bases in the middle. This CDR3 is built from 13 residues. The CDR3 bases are TGTGCCTGGAGTGTGGGCCAGGGTTCTGGCTACACCTTC. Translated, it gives CAWSVGQGSGYTF.

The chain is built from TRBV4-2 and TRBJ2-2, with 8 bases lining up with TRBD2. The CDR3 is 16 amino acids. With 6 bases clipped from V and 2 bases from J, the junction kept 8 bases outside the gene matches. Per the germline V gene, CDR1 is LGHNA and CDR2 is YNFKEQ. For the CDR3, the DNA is TGTGCCAGCAGAGTTGATGCGGGGGGTAACACCGGGGAGCTGTTTTTT. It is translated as CASRVDAGGNTGELFF.

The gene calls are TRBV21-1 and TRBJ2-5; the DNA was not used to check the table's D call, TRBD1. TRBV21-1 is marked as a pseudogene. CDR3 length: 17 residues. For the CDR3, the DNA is TGTGCCAGCAGCAAAGTAATCCGGGACAGGGCAGAGGAGACCCAGTACTTC. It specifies CASSKVIRDRAEETQYF.

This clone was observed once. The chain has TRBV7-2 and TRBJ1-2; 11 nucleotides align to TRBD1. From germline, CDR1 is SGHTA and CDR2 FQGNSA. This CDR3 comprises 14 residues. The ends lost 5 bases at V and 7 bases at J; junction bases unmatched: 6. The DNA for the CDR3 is TGTGCCAGCAGCCAAAGGACAGGGGGCCGTGGCTACACCTTC. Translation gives CASSQRTGGRGYTF.

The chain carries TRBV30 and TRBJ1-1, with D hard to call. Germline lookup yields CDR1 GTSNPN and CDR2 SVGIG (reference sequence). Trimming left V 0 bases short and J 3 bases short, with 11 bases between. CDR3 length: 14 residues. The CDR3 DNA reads TGTGCCTGGAGTGTATATCAGGTATACACTGAAGCTTTCTTT. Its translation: CAWSVYQVYTEAFF.

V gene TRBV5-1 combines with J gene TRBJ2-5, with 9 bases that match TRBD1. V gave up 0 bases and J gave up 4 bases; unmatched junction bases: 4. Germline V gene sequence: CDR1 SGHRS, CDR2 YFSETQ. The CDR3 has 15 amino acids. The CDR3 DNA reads TGCGCCAGCAGCTTGGGGGACAGGGAGGGAGAGACCCAGTACTTC. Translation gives CASSLGDREGETQYF.

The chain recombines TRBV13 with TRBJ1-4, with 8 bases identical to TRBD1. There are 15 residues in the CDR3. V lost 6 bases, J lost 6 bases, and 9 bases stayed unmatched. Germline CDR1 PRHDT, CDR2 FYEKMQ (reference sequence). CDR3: CASSFRDRLDEKLFF. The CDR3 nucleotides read TGTGCCAGCAGTTTCCGGGACAGGCTAGATGAAAAACTGTTTTTT.

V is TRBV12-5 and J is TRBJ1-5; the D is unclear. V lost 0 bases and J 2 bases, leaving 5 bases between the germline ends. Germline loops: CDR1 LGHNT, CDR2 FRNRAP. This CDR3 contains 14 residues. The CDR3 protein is CASGLVSGNQPQHF. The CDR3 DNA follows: TGTGCTAGTGGTTTGGTTTCCGGCAATCAGCCCCAGCATTTT. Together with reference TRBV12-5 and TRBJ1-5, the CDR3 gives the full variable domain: DARVTQTPRHKVTEMGQEVTMRCQPILGHNTVFWYRQTMMQGLELLAYFRNRAPLDDSGMPKDRFSAEMPDATLATLKIQPSEPRDSAVYFCASGLVSGNQPQHFGDGTRLSIL.

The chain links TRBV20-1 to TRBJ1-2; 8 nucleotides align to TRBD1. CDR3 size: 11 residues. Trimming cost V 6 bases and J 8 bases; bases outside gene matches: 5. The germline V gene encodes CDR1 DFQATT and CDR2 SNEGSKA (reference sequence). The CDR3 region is CSARTGFGYTF. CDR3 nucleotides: TGCAGTGCAAGGACAGGGTTCGGCTACACCTTC.

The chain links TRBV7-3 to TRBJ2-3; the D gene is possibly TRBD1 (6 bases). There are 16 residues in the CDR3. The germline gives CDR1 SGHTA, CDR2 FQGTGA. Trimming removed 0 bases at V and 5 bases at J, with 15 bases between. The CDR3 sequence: CASSLTPDSGGDTQYF. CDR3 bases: TGTGCCAGCAGCTTAACCCCGGACAGTGGGGGAGATACGCAGTATTTT.

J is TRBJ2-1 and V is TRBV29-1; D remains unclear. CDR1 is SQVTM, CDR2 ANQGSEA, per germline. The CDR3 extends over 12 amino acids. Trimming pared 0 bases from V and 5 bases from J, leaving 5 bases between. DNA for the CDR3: TGCAGCGTTGAAGAGGCGGACAATGAGCAGTTCTTC. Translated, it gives CSVEEADNEQFF.

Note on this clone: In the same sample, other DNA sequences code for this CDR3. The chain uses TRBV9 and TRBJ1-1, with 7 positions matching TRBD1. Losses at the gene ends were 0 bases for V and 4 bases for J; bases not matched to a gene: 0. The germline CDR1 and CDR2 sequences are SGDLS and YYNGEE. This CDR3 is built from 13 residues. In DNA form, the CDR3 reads TGTGCCAGCAGCGTAGGACAGGGCACTGAAGCTTTCTTT. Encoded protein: CASSVGQGTEAFF.

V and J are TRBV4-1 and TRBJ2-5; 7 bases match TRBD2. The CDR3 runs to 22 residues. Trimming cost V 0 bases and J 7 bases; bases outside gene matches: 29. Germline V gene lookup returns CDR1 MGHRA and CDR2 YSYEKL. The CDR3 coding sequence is TGCGCCAGCAGCCAAGAAAGGGGCGGTGCCTCAACTCCAGAGGATCGGGGGGTGACCCAGTACTTC. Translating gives CASSQERGGASTPEDRGVTQYF.